The rows below give T cell receptor beta chains drawn from one sample of a study of response to subunit inactivated influenza vaccine. TCRdb recomputed calls from the RT-PCR reads with MiXCR, one row per CDR3 protein. The sample consists of hundreds of thousands of distinct CDR3 sequences, 21% of them appearing once. The sample was PBMCs from blood, taken 21 months after vaccination. All receptors come from a man between 50 and 69 years old who received an inactivated influenza vaccine. The CDR3 runs from the conserved cysteine through the conserved F or W. D genes are given only for firm matches. Some rows mark clone size as missing; the rest say once, few, many or name a class of expanded clone.

V,D,size,J,DNA,CDR3
TRBV10-3,-,few,TRBJ1-1,TGTGCCATCGGAGAGGGTCTGAACACTGAAGCTTTCTTT,CAIGEGLNTEAFF
TRBV6-2/TRBV6-3,TRBD1,-,TRBJ2-1,TGTGCCAGCAAAAACGGGGGACAGGGGACCCACAATGAGCAGTTCTTC,CASKNGGQGTHNEQFF
TRBV6-1,TRBD1,few,TRBJ1-2,TGTGCCAGCAGTGCCAGAGGACAGGGCTATGGCTACACCTTC,CASSARGQGYGYTF
TRBV28,-,few,TRBJ2-5,TGTGCCAGCAGTTTAAACGGGGACCGCGGCAGTGGTAAAGAGACCCAGTACTTC,CASSLNGDRGSGKETQYF
TRBV6-2/TRBV6-3,-,-,TRBJ1-2,TGTGCCAGCAGCGAGAACAGGGATGGCTACACCTTC,CASSENRDGYTF
TRBV12-3/TRBV12-4,-,-,TRBJ1-1,TGTGCCAGCAGCTTGGCCGACCTTACAGGGTCCACTGAAGCTTTCTTT,CASSLADLTGSTEAFF
TRBV6-5,TRBD2,few,TRBJ2-2,TGTGCCAGCAGTTTCTCTAGCGGGAGTCGCTACACCGGGGAGCTGTTTTTT,CASSFSSGSRYTGELFF
TRBV6-5,-,-,TRBJ2-1,TGTGCCAGCAGTTCCATTCAGGTTGGCGATGAGCAGTTCTTC,CASSSIQVGDEQFF
TRBV3-1,TRBD1,many,TRBJ1-2,TGTGCCAGCAGCCAAGAGAGTCGGCAGGGGGGTTATGGCTACACCTTC,CASSQESRQGGYGYTF
TRBV4-1,-,few,TRBJ1-4,TGCGCCAGCAGCCAAGATTTTGATCTAGGGGCGGAAGAAAAACTGTTTTTT,CASSQDFDLGAEEKLFF
TRBV7-8,-,few,TRBJ1-4,TGTGCCAGCAGCTTACGGGGTGTGGGGGCGGGAAAACTGTTTTTT,CASSLRGVGAGKLFF
TRBV12-3/TRBV12-4,TRBD1,many,TRBJ2-2,TGTGCCAGCAGCCCCCTACAGGGGAACGGGGAGCTGTTTTTT,CASSPLQGNGELFF
TRBV5-5,-,-,TRBJ1-2,TGTGCCAGCAGCGGGACACCTAACGTCGTGAGTGGCTACACCTTC,CASSGTPNVVSGYTF
TRBV6-2/TRBV6-3,-,-,TRBJ2-6,TGTGCCAGCAGCCTCGAGGGTGGTGGGGCCAACGTCCTGACTTTC,CASSLEGGGANVLTF
TRBV6-5,-,many,TRBJ1-1,TGTGCCAGCAGCTACGTCCGACGGGCCGGGACTGAAGCTTTCTTT,CASSYVRRAGTEAFF
TRBV4-3,-,-,TRBJ2-1,TGCGCCAGCAGCCAAGATGGTCCGGACGATTTTCGGCAGTTCTTC,CASSQDGPDDFRQFF
TRBV4-1,-,-,TRBJ1-2,TGCGCCAGCAGCCAAGATAACCCAGGCCCGCTTAACTATGGCTACACCTTC,CASSQDNPGPLNYGYTF
TRBV13,-,-,TRBJ1-4,TGTGCCAGCAGCACCGGGACACTTAATGAAAAACTGTTTTTT,CASSTGTLNEKLFF
TRBV20-1,-,few,TRBJ1-1,TGCAGTGCTAGAGATAAGGCGAACACTGAAGCTTTCTTT,CSARDKANTEAFF
TRBV4-3,-,few,TRBJ2-3,TGCGCCAGCAGCCAAGATCAGGGAAGAGATACGCAGTATTTT,CASSQDQGRDTQYF
TRBV23-1,-,few,TRBJ1-1,TGCGCCAGCAGTCGATCAGGGGCGCGGAACACTGAAGCTTTCTTT,CASSRSGARNTEAFF
TRBV6-6,-,-,TRBJ1-2,TGTGCCAGCATCCACGGGGGGGACGGCTACACCTTC,CASIHGGDGYTF
TRBV19,TRBD2,-,TRBJ2-2,TGTGCCAGTAGTATCACCACTAGCGGGGGGCGTACCGGGGAGCTGTTTTTT,CASSITTSGGRTGELFF
TRBV12-3/TRBV12-4,TRBD2,-,TRBJ2-1,TGTGCCAGCAGTTTGGGGGACTATAGATACAATGAGCAGTTCTTC,CASSLGDYRYNEQFF
TRBV6-2/TRBV6-3,-,few,TRBJ1-1,TGTGCCAGCAGTTACTCGGAACTGTACACTGAAGCTTTCTTT,CASSYSELYTEAFF
TRBV7-3,-,-,TRBJ1-4,TGTGCCAGCAGCTTAACGGCAGGCGGAGTAGGTCCGGGAGAAAAACTGTTTTTT,CASSLTAGGVGPGEKLFF
TRBV6-1,-,-,TRBJ2-7,TGTGCCAGCAGCCTTTTACTAGAGGGACGCTACGAGCAGTACTTC,CASSLLLEGRYEQYF
TRBV10-3,-,-,TRBJ2-3,TGTGCCATCAGTAGCGGAACCACCCGTTCAACAGATACGCAGTATTTT,CAISSGTTRSTDTQYF